One sample yielded the 26 T cell receptor beta chains listed below, sequenced in a study of blood T cells in healthy people across ages. The authors ran a second PCR of about 6 to 11 cycles using a sample-barcoded 5' primer and a J-beta primer mix. TCRdb re-called the 5' RACE reads with MiXCR, one entry per CDR3 protein. The sample includes approximately 2,000,000 distinct CDR3 sequences, roughly two fifths of them seen just once. The sample was blood. The receptors were sampled from a human donor in good health.

This clonotype was counted only a few times. This chain connects TRBV5-5 to TRBJ1-2; D might be TRBD1 (6 bases). The CDR3 sequence is 15 residues long. V was shortened by 2 bases and J by 4 bases, with 15 bases between the two germline ends. CDR1 and CDR2 from the germline V gene are SGHKS and YYEKEE (reference sequence). The CDR3 region is CASSFGGRGGYGYTF. The DNA of the CDR3 is TGTGCCAGCAGCTTCGGGGGGCGAGGGGGCTATGGCTACACCTTC.

As to this clonotype: A read error may account for a junction end that differs from germline. The gene calls are TRBV7-3 and TRBJ1-6; no definite D call. CDR1 is SGHTA and CDR2 is FQGTGA in the germline V gene. The CDR3 consists of 14 residues. CDR3: CASCLLGYNSPLHF. The CDR3 DNA follows: TGTGCCAGCTGCTTGTTGGGTTATAATTCACCCCTCCACTTT.

This chain connects TRBV29-1 to TRBJ1-5; D uncertain. This CDR3 is built from 11 residues. Germline V CDR1 and CDR2: SQVTM, ANQGSEA. V was trimmed by 0 bases and J by 9 bases, leaving 6 bases between them. This CDR3 is CSVEDPLPQHF. The CDR3 DNA follows: TGCAGCGTTGAAGATCCACTGCCCCAGCATTTT.

CDR3 sequence (DNA): TGTGCCAGCAGTACCGTCCGTATAGCGGGGGCCCCGCCGGCCGGCACAGATACGCAGTATTTT. It specifies CASSTVRIAGAPPAGTDTQYF. The chain combines TRBV27 with TRBJ2-3, with 9 bases that match TRBD2. This CDR3 spans 21 amino acids. Germline loops: CDR1 MNHEY, CDR2 SMNVEV (reference sequence). After removal of 5 bases from V and 1 base from J, the junction contained 22 bases not matched to a gene.

This clonotype was seen more than once but under ten times. This chain uses TRBV28 with TRBJ2-7; 10 bases align to TRBD1. Germline V CDR1 and CDR2: MDHEN, SYDVKM. V was pared by 6 bases and J by 3 bases, with 5 bases of the junction left unmatched. The CDR3 length is 14 residues. The CDR3 region is CASSGQGEIYEQYF. DNA for the CDR3: TGTGCCAGCAGCGGACAGGGGGAGATCTACGAGCAGTACTTC.

The J gene is TRBJ2-1, the V gene TRBV7-3, with TRBD1 matching over 7 bases. Germline-derived CDR1 and CDR2 are SGHTA and FQGTGA. The CDR3 length is 12 residues. J was trimmed by 9 bases and V by 6 bases; bases with no gene match: 5. The CDR3 sequence is CASRTGTVEQFF. The DNA of the CDR3 is TGTGCCAGCAGAACCGGGACAGTTGAGCAGTTCTTC.

The chain joins TRBV7-9 to TRBJ1-2; no clear D. Germline V CDR1 and CDR2: SEHNR, FQNEAQ (reference sequence). This CDR3 comprises 13 residues. Trimming took off 2 bases at V and 4 bases at J, with 8 bases between the two ends. The CDR3 protein is CASSLTGLYGYTF. For the CDR3, the DNA is TGTGCCAGCAGCTTAACCGGCCTCTATGGCTACACCTTC.

In its sample, this clonotype was seen a few times. CDR3 in amino acids: CASSATGGDGGYTF. The CDR3, as DNA: TGTGCCAGCAGCGCAACAGGGGGCGATGGGGGCTACACCTTC. The V call is TRBV7-3, the J call TRBJ1-2, with 9 nucleotides matching TRBD1. V shed 5 bases and J 8 bases; nucleotides not matched to a gene: 9. Germline V gives CDR1 SGHTA, CDR2 FQGTGA. CDR3 size: 14 residues.

CDR3 sequence (DNA): TGTGCCAGCAGCCCTCAGACGACTACTGGCTGTGGCTACACCTTC. Its translation is CASSPQTTTGCGYTF. J is TRBJ1-2 and V is TRBV9; D is unclear. This CDR3 has 15 residues. With 4 bases removed from V and 7 bases from J, the gap between germline ends came to 20 bases. Germline CDR1 SGDLS, CDR2 YYNGEE.

This sequence joins TRBV2 and TRBJ2-1, with TRBD2 matching over 8 bases. Trimming cost V 3 bases and J 0 bases; bases outside gene matches: 4. Looked up from germline, CDR1 is SNHLY and CDR2 is FYNNEI. CDR3 length equals 16 residues. The CDR3 loop is CASSDQSGGSYNEQFF. The CDR3 bases are TGTGCCAGCAGTGATCAGAGCGGGGGCTCCTACAATGAGCAGTTCTTC.

This clonotype has more than one count but fewer than ten. The chain carries TRBV7-2 and TRBJ2-1, with D hard to call. V shed 5 bases and J shed 0 bases, with 11 bases lying between them. From germline, CDR1 is SGHTA and CDR2 FQGNSA. This CDR3 is 15 amino acids long. CDR3 sequence (DNA): TGTGCCAGCAGCCAGAGCCCAAGCTCCTACAATGAGCAGTTCTTC. Encoded protein: CASSQSPSSYNEQFF.

Concerning this clonotype itself: The junction differs from germline at one of its ends, possibly a read error. The chain carries TRBV27 and TRBJ1-6; 7 bases are a match to TRBD1. Germline V gives CDR1 MNHEY, CDR2 SMNVEV (reference sequence). There are 16 residues in the CDR3. DNA for the CDR3: TGTGCGAGCAGCCTCACTACCAACAGGGGAGGTTCACCCCTCCACTTT. Its protein product is CASSLTTNRGGSPLHF.

With respect to this clonotype: Its ends do not fully match the called genes, so a read error is possible. The CDR3 sequence is CASGLRTESLNEQFF. The CDR3 DNA is TGTGCCAGCGGCTTGAGGACGGAATCCCTAAATGAGCAGTTCTTC. The chain carries TRBV5-6 and TRBJ2-1; unclear D gene. Germline CDR1 reads SGHDT; CDR2 reads YYEEEE. The CDR3 length is 15 residues.

A few counts support this clonotype. This rearrangement joins TRBV5-1 to TRBJ1-2, with 8 bases matching TRBD1. The V gene's germline CDR1 is SGHRS and CDR2 YFSETQ. With V trimmed by 0 bases and J by 7 bases, 8 bases remained unmatched. The CDR3 has 15 residues. The CDR3 nucleotides are TGCGCCAGCAGCTTGGAGGTCAGGGGGCTGAGTGGCTACACCTTC. This gives the protein CASSLEVRGLSGYTF.

The chain is built from TRBV4-3 and TRBJ2-7, with D hard to call. V was shortened by 1 base and J by 0 bases, with 13 bases between the two germline ends. The CDR3 totals 16 residues. Germline V gives CDR1 LGHNA, CDR2 YSLEER. This CDR3 reads CASSQGRVPSSYEQYF. As DNA, the CDR3 is TGCGCCAGCAGCCAAGGACGGGTCCCCTCCTCCTACGAGCAGTACTTC.

The rearrangement joins TRBV11-2 to TRBJ2-4; 7 bases align to TRBD1. The DNA end lines up better with TRBJ2-7; the J call may be wrong. The CDR3 totals 14 residues. Germline assignment: CDR1 SGHAT and CDR2 FQNNGV. As DNA, the CDR3 is TGTGCCAGCAGCTTGGCAGGGGGTTGGGACGAGCAGTACTTC. Translated, it gives CASSLAGGWDEQYF.

This chain connects TRBV6-1 to TRBJ1-2, with no clear D. Germline lookup yields CDR1 MNHNS and CDR2 SASEGT. The CDR3 has 15 amino acids. V was clipped by 4 bases and J by 3 bases, with 15 bases between them. As DNA, the CDR3 is TGTGCCAGCAGTGGCGTTTTAGGGATAGACTATGGCTACACCTTC. Its protein is CASSGVLGIDYGYTF.

This sequence joins TRBV14 and TRBJ1-1; D gene unclear. V lost 4 bases, J lost 1 base, and 22 bases lay in between. This CDR3 has 18 amino acids. Germline-derived CDR1 and CDR2 are SGHDN and FVKESK. This CDR3 reads CASSPGFGGQARNTEAFF. CDR3 coding DNA: TGTGCCAGCAGCCCAGGATTCGGTGGGCAAGCGAGGAACACTGAAGCTTTCTTT.

This rearrangement joins TRBV20-1 to TRBJ1-5, with D perhaps matching TRBD1 (6 bases). V lost 5 bases and J 6 bases, leaving 17 bases between the germline ends. The CDR3 extends over 14 amino acids. From germline, CDR1 is DFQATT and CDR2 SNEGSKA (reference sequence). The CDR3 region has the DNA TGCAGTGCTCCGAGGTCAGGGGTCGGTCAGCCCCAGCATTTT. Encoded protein: CSAPRSGVGQPQHF.

In this sample, this clonotype turned up a few times. This chain links TRBV7-3 with TRBJ2-3, with 9 nucleotides matching TRBD2. CDR3 length: 16 residues. V was clipped by 0 bases and J by 4 bases; unmatched bases: 5. Germline V gives CDR1 SGHTA, CDR2 FQGTGA. Here the CDR3 DNA reads TGTGCCAGCAGCTTAACCGGGCGGGGGGGTGCAGATACGCAGTATTTT. It encodes CASSLTGRGGADTQYF.

This chain connects TRBV5-5 to TRBJ2-1; no definite D call. Germline CDR1 SGHKS, CDR2 YYEKEE (reference sequence). Trimming removed 0 bases from V and 5 bases from J, with 12 bases in between. The CDR3 extends over 15 amino acids. CDR3 bases: TGTGCCAGCAGCTTGGAAGGTGGTTGGGACAATGAGCAGTTCTTC. Its protein is CASSLEGGWDNEQFF.

The chain couples TRBV10-3 to TRBJ2-1; 10 positions agree with TRBD2. In germline, CDR1 is ENHRY, CDR2 SYGVKD. This CDR3 comprises 15 residues. V shed 8 bases, J shed 1 base, and the junction held 5 bases outside the gene matches. CDR3 nucleotides: TGTGCCATCGCGGCTAGCGGGAGATCCTACAATGAGCAGTTCTTC. This sequence encodes CAIAASGRSYNEQFF.

Only one count was recorded for this clonotype. V usage is TRBV9 and J usage is TRBJ2-5, with D tentatively TRBD1 (6 bases). The germline V and J ends were trimmed by 0 bases and 5 bases, with 11 bases remaining between them. Germline V gene lookup returns CDR1 SGDLS and CDR2 YYNGEE. The CDR3 consists of 14 residues. The CDR3 spells CASSVEPGVETQYF. In DNA form, the CDR3 reads TGTGCCAGCAGCGTAGAGCCAGGGGTGGAGACCCAGTACTTC.

At least ten counts were recorded for this clonotype. The chain uses TRBV29-1 and TRBJ2-1, with D perhaps matching TRBD1 (5 bases). Trimming took off 4 bases at V and 0 bases at J, with 7 bases between the two ends. CDR3 length equals 13 residues. Germline assignment: CDR1 SQVTM and CDR2 ANQGSEA. CDR3 in amino acids: CSVGQSSYNEQFF. CDR3 nucleotides: TGCAGCGTTGGACAGAGCTCCTACAATGAGCAGTTCTTC.

This clonotype was counted a few times. The rearrangement links TRBV6-2 or TRBV6-3 to TRBJ2-1; D could derive from TRBD1 or TRBD2 (6 bases each). From germline, CDR1 is MNHEY and CDR2 SVGEGT. The CDR3 spans 16 residues. The ends were cut back, 7 bases at V and 4 bases at J, with 20 bases in the middle. The CDR3 DNA is TGTGCCAGCAAAACCACGTCGGGGGCCCCGTACAATGAGCAGTTCTTC. The encoded protein is CASKTTSGAPYNEQFF.

Points on this clonotype: A junction boundary mismatches the germline segment, possibly from a read error. For the CDR3, the DNA is TGTGCCAGCACCTCCGGTTGGACAGCCTACAATGAGCAGGTCTTC. As protein: CASTSGWTAYNEQVF. The chain couples TRBV7-9 to TRBJ2-1, with D maybe TRBD1 (6 bases). This CDR3 is built from 15 residues. From germline, CDR1 is SEHNR and CDR2 FQNEAQ (reference sequence). The whole variable domain, remainder taken from reference TRBV7-9 and TRBJ2-1, is DTGVSQNPRHKITKRGQNVTFRCDPISEHNRLYWYRQTLGQGPEFLTYFQNEAQLEKSRLLSDRFSAERPKGSFSTLEIQRTEQGDSAMYLCASTSGWTAYNEQVFGPGTRLTVL.